This TCR beta chain was recorded in a study of regulatory T cells in long-lasting Graves disease. Libraries of TCR beta came from iRepertoire HTBI primers plus Arm-PCR of CDR3 regions. TCRdb used MiXCR to reprocess the multiplex PCR reads, holding one entry per CDR3 protein. The table lists roughly 700,000 distinct CDR3 sequences, 30% of them singletons. Time point: persistent/refractory GD, antithyroid drugs over 5 years with positive TRAb. PBMCs provided the RNA from which the TCR library was made. This CDR3 spans 14 amino acids. V was shortened by 0 bases and J by 0 bases, with 5 bases between the two germline ends. CDR1 SGHTA and CDR2 FQGNSA come from the germline V gene.

The chain joins TRBV7-2 to TRBJ1-1, with D unresolved. The receptor was derived from a female donor with Graves disease. This material consisted of peripheral blood mononuclear cells (PBMCs), taken when the disease was refractory, from a patient treated with antithyroid drugs. DNA for the CDR3: TGTGCCAGCAGCTTAGCTTTGATGAACACTGAAGCTTTCTTT. Its protein product is CASSLALMNTEAFF.